These 24 T cell receptor beta chains share one sample of origin, sequenced in a study of blood T cell repertoires in COVID-19. TCRdb's table, derived via immunoSEQ multiplex PCR, lists solely in-frame clones and lacks some. The table shows about 270,000 clones, with just under 90% occurring only once. Sequenced input: PBMCs or T cells enriched from blood (not recorded which). These receptors came from a woman in her 30s with acute COVID-19.

This rearrangement joins TRBV5-6 to TRBJ1-2; no clear D. CDR3 size: 14 residues. V lost 2 bases, J lost 3 bases, and 11 bases lay in between. Germline assignment: CDR1 SGHDT and CDR2 YYEEEE. In DNA form, the CDR3 reads TGTGCCAGCAGCTTAACCGGGGAGCACTATGGCTACACCTTC. Its protein product is CASSLTGEHYGYTF. Supplemented by reference TRBV5-6 and TRBJ1-2, the full variable domain reads DAGVTQSPTHLIKTRGQQVTLRCSPKSGHDTVSWYQQALGQGPQFIFQYYEEEERQRGNFPDRFSGHQFPNYSSELNVNALLLGDSALYLCASSLTGEHYGYTFGSGTRLTVV.

The chain recombines TRBV28 with TRBJ1-1; perhaps TRBD1 as D (6 bases). CDR1 and CDR2 (germline): MDHEN, SYDVKM. The CDR3 spans 13 residues. V was shortened by 8 bases and J by 1 base, with 11 bases between the two germline ends. CDR3 sequence (DNA): TGTGCCAGCTGCGTGGACAGGAACACTGAAGCTTTCTTT. It codes for CASCVDRNTEAFF.

This chain joins TRBV30 and TRBJ1-5; 9 nucleotides line up with TRBD1. The CDR3 loop spans 18 amino acids. CDR1 and CDR2 from the germline V gene are GTSNPN and SVGIG (reference sequence). The V gene end was trimmed by 2 bases and the J gene end by 1 base; junction bases not matched to a gene: 12. Written as DNA, the CDR3 is TGTGCCTGGAGTAAAATAAGACTCGGACAGGGGAGCAATCAGCCCCAGCATTTT. Its translation is CAWSKIRLGQGSNQPQHF.

The genes are TRBV21-1 and TRBJ2-7; the table names TRBD2, a call not compared with the DNA. TRBV21-1 is annotated as a pseudogene. There are 16 residues in the CDR3. The CDR3 region is CASSNSGGSRSYEQYF. The CDR3 DNA sequence: TGTGCCAGCAGCAACTCCGGGGGTAGTCGCTCCTACGAGCAGTACTTC.

The genes are TRBV18 and TRBJ1-2, with no clear D. V was shortened by 4 bases and J by 3 bases, with 9 bases between the two germline ends. Germline V gene sequence: CDR1 KGHSH, CDR2 LQKENI. This CDR3 spans 13 amino acids. CDR3 sequence (DNA): TGTGCCAGCTCACTACCGGGAGACTATGGCTACACCTTC. This codes for CASSLPGDYGYTF. Together with reference TRBV18 and TRBJ1-2, the CDR3 gives the full variable domain: NAGVMQNPRHLVRRRGQEARLRCSPMKGHSHVYWYRQLPEEGLKFMVYLQKENIIDESGMPKERFSAEFPKEGPSILRIQQVVRGDSAAYFCASSLPGDYGYTFGSGTRLTVV.

The chain has TRBV9 and TRBJ2-7, with 13 bases aligning to TRBD2. CDR3 size: 15 residues. V trimming: 4 bases; J trimming: 4 bases; junction bases outside the gene matches: 5. The germline V gene has CDR1 SGDLS and CDR2 YYNGEE. The CDR3 reads CASSPGLAGVYEQYF. The CDR3 nucleotides read TGTGCCAGCAGCCCCGGACTAGCGGGAGTATACGAGCAGTACTTC.

The CDR3 DNA follows: TGCAGCGTTTTTAGGGAGCGACAGGGGGCCTACGAGCAGTACTTC. Its protein is CSVFRERQGAYEQYF. V gene TRBV29-1 combines with J gene TRBJ2-7; 9 bases map to TRBD1. The V segment lost 5 bases and the J segment 2 bases; nucleotides outside the gene matches: 10. The CDR3 covers 15 residues. Germline CDR1 SQVTM, CDR2 ANQGSEA.

The table lists this clone with a count of one. The chain couples TRBV5-1 to TRBJ2-5; 10 bases map to TRBD1. The CDR3 runs 15 residues. V lost 3 bases, J lost 4 bases, and 6 bases stayed unmatched. Germline V gene data show CDR1 as SGHRS and CDR2 as YFSETQ. The CDR3 reads CASSSGQGVGETQYF. The CDR3 coding sequence is TGCGCCAGCAGCTCCGGACAGGGGGTCGGAGAGACCCAGTACTTC.

V is TRBV2 and J is TRBJ1-2, with 7 bases identical to TRBD1. The J segment lost 0 bases and the V segment lost 6 bases, leaving 7 bases of the junction unmatched. This CDR3 contains 15 residues. Germline CDR1 reads SNHLY; CDR2 reads FYNNEI. CDR3 sequence (DNA): TGTGCCAGCAGGGAGGGGGCAGGAGCTAACTATGGCTACACCTTC. The encoded protein is CASREGAGANYGYTF.

DNA of the CDR3: TGCGCCAGCAGCTTGAAGGGGGACAGGGGATATTCCTACGAGCAGTACTTC. This encodes CASSLKGDRGYSYEQYF. The chain links TRBV5-1 to TRBJ2-7, with TRBD1 matching 10 bases. CDR1 and CDR2 (germline): SGHRS, YFSETQ. The CDR3 runs to 17 residues. After removal of 1 base from V and 1 base from J, the junction contained 8 bases not matched to a gene.

The chain combines TRBV7-6 with TRBJ2-1; TRBD2 aligns across 8 bases. The germline CDR1 and CDR2 sequences are SGHVS and FNYEAQ. The ends lost 3 bases at V and 0 bases at J; junction bases unmatched: 16. This CDR3 is built from 20 residues. CDR3 region: CASSFPSRPSGPSSYNEQFF. CDR3 coding DNA: TGTGCCAGCAGCTTTCCCTCGAGGCCTAGCGGGCCGAGCTCCTACAATGAGCAGTTCTTC.

This clone has a handful of counts. The chain combines TRBV28 with TRBJ2-7; 7 bases are a match to TRBD2. With V trimmed by 2 bases and J by 2 bases, 6 bases remained unmatched. This CDR3 contains 15 residues. Germline-derived CDR1 and CDR2 are MDHEN and SYDVKM. CDR3 sequence: CASSLSPGGTYEQYF. CDR3 DNA sequence: TGTGCCAGCAGTTTAAGTCCGGGAGGTACCTACGAGCAGTACTTC.

The chain joins TRBV10-1 to TRBJ2-3, with TRBD2 identical over 7 bases. CDR1 is WNHNN and CDR2 is SYGVQD in the germline V gene (reference sequence). CDR3 length: 16 residues. Unmatched junction bases numbered 8, after V lost 3 bases and J lost 2 bases. The CDR3 spells CASSDTPGRNTDTQYF. The CDR3 nucleotides are TGCGCCAGCAGTGATACCCCCGGGAGGAACACAGATACGCAGTATTTT.

This clone was picked up one time. The chain couples TRBV6-6 to TRBJ1-1, with a possible D match to TRBD1 (6 bases). Germline-derived CDR1 and CDR2 are MNHNY and SVGAGI (reference sequence). V was trimmed by 8 bases and J by 4 bases, leaving 14 bases between them. The CDR3 is 13 amino acids. CDR3 loop: CASRGGGFTEAFF. CDR3 in DNA: TGTGCCAGCCGAGGGGGGGGATTCACTGAAGCTTTCTTT.

The genes are TRBV3-1 (or the pseudogene TRBV3-2) and TRBJ1-4; maybe TRBD1 (5 bases). Trimming took off 10 bases at V and 9 bases at J, with 18 bases between the two ends. Per the germline V gene, CDR1 is LGHDT and CDR2 is YNNKEL (reference sequence). The CDR3 is 13 amino acids. In DNA, the CDR3 is TGTGCCACCGCGGGGGGAGAGGGAAAAAAACTGTTTTTT. Translated: CATAGGEGKKLFF.

The genes are TRBV5-5 and TRBJ1-5; no clear D. Trimming removed 4 bases at V and 1 base at J, with 12 bases between. In germline, CDR1 is SGHKS, CDR2 YYEKEE (reference sequence). The CDR3 contains 15 residues. The DNA of the CDR3 is TGTGCCAGCAGCCCCGCAGGTGACAGCAATCAGCCCCAGCATTTT. Translating gives CASSPAGDSNQPQHF.

V is TRBV15 and J is TRBJ2-1; D is unresolved. Germline CDR1 reads LNHNV; CDR2 reads YYDKDF (reference sequence). The ends were cut back, 1 base at V and 4 bases at J, with 8 bases in the middle. This CDR3 is 14 amino acids long. The CDR3 DNA sequence: TGTGCCACCAGCAGAGGTCCCCGTTACAATGAGCAGTTCTTC. Amino acid sequence: CATSRGPRYNEQFF. The full variable domain, with the rest looked up from reference TRBV15 and TRBJ2-1, is DAMVIQNPRYQVTQFGKPVTLSCSQTLNHNVMYWYQQKSSQAPKLLFHYYDKDFNNEADTPDNFQSRRPNTSFCFLDIRSPGLGDTAMYLCATSRGPRYNEQFFGPGTRLTVL.

Concerning this clone itself: This same CDR3 is encoded by further DNA sequences in the sample. This chain uses TRBV27 with TRBJ1-1; possibly TRBD1 for D (5 bases). The CDR3 runs 12 residues. Per germline, CDR1 MNHEY and CDR2 SMNVEV (reference sequence). With 3 bases removed from V and 6 bases from J, the gap between germline ends came to 8 bases. DNA of the CDR3: TGTGCCAGCAGTTTTTGGGGGGCTGAAGCTTTCTTT. It translates to CASSFWGAEAFF.

The chain is built from TRBV18 and TRBJ1-2; D may be TRBD1 (6 bases). The germline gives CDR1 KGHSH, CDR2 LQKENI. The CDR3 covers 19 residues. V was pared by 2 bases and J by 0 bases, with 22 bases between. CDR3 DNA sequence: TGTGCCAGCTCACCAAAACCTCCGTCCGGGACATCACCTAACTATGGCTACACCTTC. This gives the protein CASSPKPPSGTSPNYGYTF.

This clone was seen a single time. This chain joins TRBV27 and TRBJ1-6; D gene uncertain. CDR3 length: 16 residues. Germline V CDR1 and CDR2: MNHEY, SMNVEV (reference sequence). The V gene lost 5 bases and the J gene lost 8 bases, with 19 bases spanning the gap. CDR3 DNA sequence: TGTGCCAGCAGTACCTCGACCGGGAAGATAGATTCACCCCTCCACTTT. Encoded protein: CASSTSTGKIDSPLHF.

V is TRBV9 and J is TRBJ2-1; 7 positions match TRBD1. The CDR3 loop spans 18 amino acids. V lost 0 bases and J lost 5; bases outside the gene matches: 14. The V gene's germline CDR1 is SGDLS and CDR2 YYNGEE. The DNA for the CDR3 is TGTGCCAGCAGCGTAGGAGGGGACAGCCACTTCCCCGACAATGAGCAGTTCTTC. Encoded protein: CASSVGGDSHFPDNEQFF.

This clone was detected many times. The rearrangement uses TRBV6-2 or TRBV6-3 and TRBJ2-7, with D possibly matching TRBD2 (6 bases). V was cut by 4 bases and J by 2 bases, with 18 bases left in between. Germline V gene lookup returns CDR1 MNHEY and CDR2 SVGEGT. The CDR3 is 16 amino acids. In DNA form, the CDR3 reads TGTGCCAGCAGTTCCCCGGTCCTAGCGCCTGCCTACGAGCAGTACTTC. Translation gives CASSSPVLAPAYEQYF.

The chain carries TRBV5-4 and TRBJ2-5, with D unclear. The CDR3 contains 14 residues. V was shortened by 3 bases and J by 5 bases, with 14 bases between the two germline ends. Germline assignment: CDR1 SGHNT and CDR2 YYREEE (reference sequence). CDR3 bases: TGTGCCAGCAGCTCCCCGACCGGAGCGGAGACCCAGTACTTC. Residues: CASSSPTGAETQYF.

The chain has TRBV3-1 (or the pseudogene TRBV3-2) and TRBJ2-3; TRBD2 agrees at 10 bases. Trimming cost V 0 bases and J 5 bases; bases outside gene matches: 5. This CDR3 has 16 residues. Germline assignment: CDR1 LGHDT and CDR2 YNNKEL (reference sequence). The CDR3 DNA is TGTGCCAGCAGCCAAGAGGGTCGACTAGCGGGAGATACGCAGTATTTT. The encoded protein is CASSQEGRLAGDTQYF.